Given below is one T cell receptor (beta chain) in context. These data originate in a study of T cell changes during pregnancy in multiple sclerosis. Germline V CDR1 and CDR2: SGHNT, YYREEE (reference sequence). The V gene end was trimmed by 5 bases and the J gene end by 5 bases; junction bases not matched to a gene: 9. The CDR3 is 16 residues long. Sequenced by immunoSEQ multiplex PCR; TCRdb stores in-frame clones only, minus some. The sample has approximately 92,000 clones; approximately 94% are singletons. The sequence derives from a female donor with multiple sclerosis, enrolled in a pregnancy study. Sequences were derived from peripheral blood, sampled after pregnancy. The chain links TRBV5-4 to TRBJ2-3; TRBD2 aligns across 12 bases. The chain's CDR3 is CASSRGLAGRLDTQYF. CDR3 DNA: TGTGCCAGCAGTCGAGGACTAGCGGGAAGATTAGATACGCAGTATTTT.